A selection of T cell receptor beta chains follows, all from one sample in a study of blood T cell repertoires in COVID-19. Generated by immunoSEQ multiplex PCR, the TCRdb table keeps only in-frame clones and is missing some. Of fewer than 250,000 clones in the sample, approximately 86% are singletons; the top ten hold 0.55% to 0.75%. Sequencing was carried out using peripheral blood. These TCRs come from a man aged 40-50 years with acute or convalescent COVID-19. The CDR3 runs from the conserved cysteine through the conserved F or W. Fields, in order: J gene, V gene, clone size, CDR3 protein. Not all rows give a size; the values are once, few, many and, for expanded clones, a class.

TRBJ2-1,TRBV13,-,CASRSVQGGAANEQFF
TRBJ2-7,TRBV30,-,CAWSVGRGIQGEQYF
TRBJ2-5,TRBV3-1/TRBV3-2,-,CASSQEPLAGMETQYF
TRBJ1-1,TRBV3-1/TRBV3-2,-,CASSQSGSTEAFF
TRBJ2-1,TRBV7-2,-,CASSRLAGLQFF
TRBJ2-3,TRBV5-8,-,CASSLGGSTDTQYF
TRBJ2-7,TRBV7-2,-,CASSLQGSRSYEQYF
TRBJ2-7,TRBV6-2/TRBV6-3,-,CASSPLAGGPVEQYF
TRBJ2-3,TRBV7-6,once,CASSAQTSGGSDTQYF
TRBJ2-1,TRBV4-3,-,CASSQDLRLAVYNEQFF
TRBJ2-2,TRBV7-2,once,CASSVDRGGTGELFF
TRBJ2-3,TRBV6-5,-,CASSSPEAGGLYTQYF
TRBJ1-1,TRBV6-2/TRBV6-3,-,CASSYDRGSEAFF
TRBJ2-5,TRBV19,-,CASSYEGETQYF
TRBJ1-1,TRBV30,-,CAWSGLLTAFF
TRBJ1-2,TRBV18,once,CASSPGTDHNYGYTF
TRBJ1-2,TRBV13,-,CASSLGVTGGYGYTF
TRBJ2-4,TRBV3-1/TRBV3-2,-,CASSHNQNIQYF
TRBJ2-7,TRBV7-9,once,CASSPPGQRGSEQYF
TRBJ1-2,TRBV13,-,CASSSTFDYGYTF
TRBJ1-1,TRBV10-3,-,CATGLGTEAFF
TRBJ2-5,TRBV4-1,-,CASSQPGSRETQYF
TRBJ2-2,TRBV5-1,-,CASSDRLATNTGELFF
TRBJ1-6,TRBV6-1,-,CASSDQGWSSPLHF
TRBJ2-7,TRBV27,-,CASSLAGTTNYEQYF
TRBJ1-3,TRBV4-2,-,CASSQDGRGAGGNTIYF
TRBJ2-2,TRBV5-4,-,CASSRDYNTGELFF
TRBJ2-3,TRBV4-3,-,CASSQDLRGTDTQYF
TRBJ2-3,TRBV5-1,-,CASSLGLAGGPATQYF
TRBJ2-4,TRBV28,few,CASSLGPGAKNIQYF
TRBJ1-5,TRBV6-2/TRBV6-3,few,CASSFPQGEGQPQHF
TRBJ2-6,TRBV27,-,CASKTGAGANVLTF
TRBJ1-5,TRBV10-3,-,CAITGSLNQPQHF
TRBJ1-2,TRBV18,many,CASSPAPGDSYGYTF
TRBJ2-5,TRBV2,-,CASSEAILRAGNLQETQYF
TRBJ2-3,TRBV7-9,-,CASSSLTSGRSTDTQYF
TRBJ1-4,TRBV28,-,CASRTGNEKLFF
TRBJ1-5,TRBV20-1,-,CSASLPGYSNQPQHF
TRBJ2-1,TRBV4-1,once,CASTALLVSSYNEQFF
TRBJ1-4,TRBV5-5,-,CASSLAPTSTNEKLFF
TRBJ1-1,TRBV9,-,CASSVVRDSMNTEAFF
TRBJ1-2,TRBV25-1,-,CASSGTRGGRANYGYTF
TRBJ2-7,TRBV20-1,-,CSARERGEQYF
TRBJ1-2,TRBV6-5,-,CASTRDRIAGGYTF
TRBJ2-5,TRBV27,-,CASSLNRLAGGRETQYF
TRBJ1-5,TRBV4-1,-,CASSPLGGSNQPQHF
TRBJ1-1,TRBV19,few,CASSGTGGTEAFF
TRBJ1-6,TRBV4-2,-,CASSQDGTDNSPLHF
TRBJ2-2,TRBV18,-,CASSPSGGTGELFF
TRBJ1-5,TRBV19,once,CASSIAVNQPQHF
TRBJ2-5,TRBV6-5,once,CASSFGGTQYF
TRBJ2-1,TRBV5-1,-,CASSGTGDEQFF
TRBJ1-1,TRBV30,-,CAWSDPGQGDTEAFF
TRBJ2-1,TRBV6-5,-,CASRDDRGREMRQFF